This entry features one T cell receptor beta chain sequence. This sample is part of a study of CD8+ T cells in alopecia areata. The CDR3 consists of 12 residues. V shed 5 bases and J shed 4 bases, with 9 bases lying between them. The germline V gene encodes CDR1 SGHRS and CDR2 YFSETQ. cDNA reverse transcribed from extracted RNA served as the sequencing template. TCRdb's table, derived via immunoSEQ multiplex PCR, lists solely in-frame clones and lacks some. Of approximately 54,000 clones in the sample, about 96% were seen once. The V and J genes are TRBV5-1 and TRBJ1-1, with D uncertain. The starting material was CD8+ T cells sorted from blood, obtained at week 0. The TCR sequence derives from a human donor with alopecia areata. Here the CDR3 reads CASRSGGTEAFF. In DNA, the CDR3 is TGCGCCAGCAGATCGGGAGGCACTGAAGCTTTCTTT.